Listed here are 15 T cell receptor beta chains from one sample, sequenced in a study of early T cells in non-severe SARS-CoV-2 infection. Via MiXCR, TCRdb re-called the 5' RACE reads, giving one row per CDR3 protein. The table lists approximately 65,000 distinct CDR3 sequences, around 11% of them singletons. Material: whole blood, obtained at baseline. These receptors came from an adult who was a healthcare worker with PCR-confirmed SARS-CoV-2 infection or an uninfected control (not recorded which).

This clonotype was observed many times. This chain links TRBV16 with TRBJ2-7, with 11 bases aligning to TRBD1. With 0 bases clipped from V and 6 bases from J, the junction kept 10 bases outside the gene matches. The CDR3 spans 17 residues. Germline CDR1 reads KGHSY; CDR2 reads FQNENV. DNA for the CDR3: TGTGCCAGCAGCCAATCCCTCCTAGGACAGGGGGCTGGCGAGCAGTACTTC. Its protein is CASSQSLLGQGAGEQYF.

This clonotype has a handful of counts. The chain recombines TRBV6-5 with TRBJ2-5; 12 bases map to TRBD2. CDR1 is MNHEY and CDR2 is SVGAGI in the germline V gene. The V segment lost 3 bases and the J segment 1 base; nucleotides outside the gene matches: 3. The CDR3 spans 16 residues. The DNA for the CDR3 is TGTGCCAGCAGTTATTCACTAGCGGGGGGCCAAGAGACCCAGTACTTC. Its translation: CASSYSLAGGQETQYF.

This clonotype was seen only a few times. The chain employs TRBV11-2 and TRBJ2-2; D is unclear. Trimming stripped 2 bases from V and 6 bases from J, with 7 bases between. The CDR3 has 13 residues. Germline V gene lookup returns CDR1 SGHAT and CDR2 FQNNGV. CDR3: CASSLISPGELFF. The CDR3 region has the DNA TGTGCCAGCAGCTTAATATCCCCCGGGGAGCTGTTTTTT.

The V call is TRBV20-1, the J call TRBJ2-1, with D hard to call. Germline V gene lookup returns CDR1 DFQATT and CDR2 SNEGSKA (reference sequence). V was clipped by 2 bases and J by 0 bases, with 8 bases between them. The CDR3 extends over 14 amino acids. The CDR3 DNA reads as TGCAGTGCTAGAACTCGGAGCTCCTACAATGAGCAGTTCTTC. This translates into CSARTRSSYNEQFF.

This clonotype appeared a few times. The rearrangement uses TRBV2 and TRBJ1-1; D remains ambiguous. The CDR3 extends over 12 amino acids. V was clipped by 8 bases and J by 6 bases, with 13 bases between them. The germline V gene encodes CDR1 SNHLY and CDR2 FYNNEI. The CDR3 DNA is TGTGCCAGCCACGCCCCCGGGCCTGAAGCTTTCTTT. This sequence encodes CASHAPGPEAFF.

This clonotype was counted a few times. This sequence joins TRBV20-1 and TRBJ2-5; weak D call: TRBD2 (6 bases). CDR3 length: 14 residues. The germline V gene encodes CDR1 DFQATT and CDR2 SNEGSKA (reference sequence). V was pared by 3 bases and J by 2 bases, with 13 bases between. Written as DNA, the CDR3 is TGCAGTGCTAGTGGCGGGGAGAGACAAGAGACCCAGTACTTC. Translating gives CSASGGERQETQYF.

This clonotype was counted only a few times. This rearrangement joins TRBV11-2 to TRBJ2-5; the D gene is possibly TRBD1 (6 bases). This CDR3 is built from 13 residues. V was trimmed by 6 bases and J by 1 base, leaving 9 bases between them. The germline V gene encodes CDR1 SGHAT and CDR2 FQNNGV. The CDR3 coding sequence is TGTGCCAGCAGACGACAGGTCCAAGAGACCCAGTACTTC. This codes for CASRRQVQETQYF.

This clonotype occurred a few times. The chain uses TRBV5-1 and TRBJ2-2; D gene unclear. The V gene lost 6 bases and the J gene lost 3 bases, with 9 bases spanning the gap. Germline CDR1 is SGHRS and CDR2 is YFSETQ. The CDR3 totals 13 residues. This CDR3 is CASKASDTGELFF. CDR3 bases: TGCGCCAGCAAAGCTTCGGACACCGGGGAGCTGTTTTTT.

This clonotype was found many times. Written as DNA, the CDR3 is TGTGCCAGCAGTCCCGGCGGGACGGACGAGCAGTACTTC. Amino acids: CASSPGGTDEQYF. This sequence joins TRBV5-6 and TRBJ2-7, with TRBD2 as a possible D gene (6 bases). CDR1 SGHDT and CDR2 YYEEEE come from the germline V gene. The CDR3 length is 13 residues. V shed 5 bases and J shed 5 bases, with 14 bases lying between them.

This clonotype was observed a few times. The V and J genes are TRBV5-1 and TRBJ2-1; 7 positions agree with TRBD2. There are 13 residues in the CDR3. The ends lost 7 bases at V and 8 bases at J; junction bases unmatched: 9. CDR1 and CDR2 (germline): SGHRS, YFSETQ. The CDR3 sequence: CASGMTSPDEQFF. DNA for the CDR3: TGCGCCAGCGGGATGACTAGCCCCGATGAGCAGTTCTTC.

This clonotype has a handful of counts. The rearrangement links TRBV6-2 or TRBV6-3 to TRBJ2-1; the D call may be TRBD1 or TRBD2 (5 bases each). V lost 6 bases to trimming and J lost 0 bases, with 18 bases between them. The V gene's germline CDR1 is MNHEY and CDR2 SVGEGT. CDR3 length: 17 amino acids. The CDR3 spells CASRRVRDRDSYNEQFF. CDR3 nucleotides: TGTGCCAGCAGACGGGTACGGGACCGTGACTCCTACAATGAGCAGTTCTTC.

This clonotype was counted only a few times. This rearrangement joins TRBV20-1 to TRBJ2-3; D gene uncertain. With 3 bases removed from V and 3 bases from J, the gap between germline ends came to 4 bases. Germline lookup yields CDR1 DFQATT and CDR2 SNEGSKA (reference sequence). This CDR3 region has 11 residues. The CDR3 DNA follows: TGCAGTGCTAGTGGTACAGATACGCAGTATTTT. It codes for CSASGTDTQYF.

This clonotype has a handful of counts. J is TRBJ1-3 and V is TRBV12-3 or TRBV12-4; D is possibly TRBD1 (5 bases). The V end lost 7 bases, the J end lost 4 bases, and 20 bases lay between the germline ends. The CDR3 length is 16 residues. The CDR3 region is CASTSPVGAVGNTIYF. The CDR3 DNA is TGTGCCAGCACCTCACCCGTAGGGGCAGTGGGAAACACCATATATTTT.

J is TRBJ2-7 and V is TRBV18; 10 nucleotides align to TRBD2. This CDR3 comprises 15 residues. V shed 3 bases, J shed 4 bases, and the junction held 6 bases outside the gene matches. Germline V gives CDR1 KGHSH, CDR2 LQKENI. The CDR3 sequence: CASSPRLAGSYEQYF. The CDR3 DNA is TGTGCCAGCTCACCTCGACTAGCGGGTAGTTACGAGCAGTACTTC.

The J gene is TRBJ2-3, the V gene TRBV27, with 7 bases lining up with TRBD2. There are 15 residues in the CDR3. J was trimmed by 4 bases and V by 2 bases; bases with no gene match: 6. Germline loops: CDR1 MNHEY, CDR2 SMNVEV (reference sequence). The CDR3 DNA follows: TGTGCCAGCAGTTTAGTGGGGGGGATTGCAGATACGCAGTATTTT. Protein product: CASSLVGGIADTQYF.